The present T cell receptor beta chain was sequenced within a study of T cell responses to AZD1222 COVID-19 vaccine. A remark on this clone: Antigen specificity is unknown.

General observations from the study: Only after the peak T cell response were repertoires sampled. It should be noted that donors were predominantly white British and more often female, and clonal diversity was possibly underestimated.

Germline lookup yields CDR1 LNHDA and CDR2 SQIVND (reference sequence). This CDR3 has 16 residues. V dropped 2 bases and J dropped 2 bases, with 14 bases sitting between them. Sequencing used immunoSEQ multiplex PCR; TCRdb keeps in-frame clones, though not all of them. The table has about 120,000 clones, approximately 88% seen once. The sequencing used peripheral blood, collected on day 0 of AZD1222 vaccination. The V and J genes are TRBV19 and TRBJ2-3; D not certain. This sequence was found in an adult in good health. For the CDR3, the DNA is TGTGCCAGTAGTATATCCCAAGTGACCCTCACAGATACGCAGTATTTT. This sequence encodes CASSISQVTLTDTQYF.